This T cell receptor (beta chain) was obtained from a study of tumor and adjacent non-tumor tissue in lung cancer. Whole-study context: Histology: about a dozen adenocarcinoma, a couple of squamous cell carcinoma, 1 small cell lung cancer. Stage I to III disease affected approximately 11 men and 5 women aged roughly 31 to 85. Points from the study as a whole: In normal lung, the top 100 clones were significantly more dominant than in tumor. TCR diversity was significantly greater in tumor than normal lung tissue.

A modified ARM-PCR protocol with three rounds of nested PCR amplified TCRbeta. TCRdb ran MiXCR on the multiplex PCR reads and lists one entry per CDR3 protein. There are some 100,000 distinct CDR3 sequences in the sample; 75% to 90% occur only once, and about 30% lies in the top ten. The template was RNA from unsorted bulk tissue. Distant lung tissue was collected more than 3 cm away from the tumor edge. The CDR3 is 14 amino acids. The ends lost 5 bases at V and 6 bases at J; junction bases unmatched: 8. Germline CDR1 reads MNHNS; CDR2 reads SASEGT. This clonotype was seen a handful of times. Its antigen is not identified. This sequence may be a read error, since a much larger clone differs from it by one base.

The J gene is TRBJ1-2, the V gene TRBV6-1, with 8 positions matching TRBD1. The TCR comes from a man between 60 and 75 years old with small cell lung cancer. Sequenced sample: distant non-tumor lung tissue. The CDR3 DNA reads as TGTGCCAGCAGTAGCAGGGGGCAGGACCATGGCTACACCTTC. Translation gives CASSSRGQDHGYTF.